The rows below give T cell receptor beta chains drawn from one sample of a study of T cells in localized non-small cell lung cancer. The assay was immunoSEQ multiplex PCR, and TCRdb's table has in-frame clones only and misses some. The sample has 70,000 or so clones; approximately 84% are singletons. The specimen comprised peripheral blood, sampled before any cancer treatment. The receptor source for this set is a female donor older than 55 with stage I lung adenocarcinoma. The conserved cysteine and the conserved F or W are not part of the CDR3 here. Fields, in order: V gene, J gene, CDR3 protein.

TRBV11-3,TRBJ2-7,ASSGGGQGNYEQY
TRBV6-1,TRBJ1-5,ASSERRVGQPQH
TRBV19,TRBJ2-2,ASTPGLASAGELF
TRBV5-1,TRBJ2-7,ASSSGTRTYEQY
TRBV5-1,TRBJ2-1,ASSLDRSGSYNEQF
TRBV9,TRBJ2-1,ASSSTLRNEQF
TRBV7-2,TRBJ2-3,ASSLRIDSDTQY
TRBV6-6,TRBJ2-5,ASRLNRGETQY
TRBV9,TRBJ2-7,ASSSGQGGTYEQY
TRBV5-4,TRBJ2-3,ASSPWDRSLTDTQY
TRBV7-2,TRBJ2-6,ASSLARRANVLT
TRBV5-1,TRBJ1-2,ASSLAGAGGYT
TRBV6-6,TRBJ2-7,ASMDGSESYEQY
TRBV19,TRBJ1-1,ASSATQNTEAF
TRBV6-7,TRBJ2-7,ASSYPGPGYEQY
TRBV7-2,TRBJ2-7,ASSLIAGGSSYEQY
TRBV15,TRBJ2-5,ATSADPQGALETQY
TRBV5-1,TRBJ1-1,ATARDRANTEAF
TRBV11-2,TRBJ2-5,ASSLGGSAETQY
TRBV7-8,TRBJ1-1,ASSRDRLNTEAF
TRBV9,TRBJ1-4,ASSLGLYREGGKLF
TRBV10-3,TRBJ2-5,AISESSSGGQETQY